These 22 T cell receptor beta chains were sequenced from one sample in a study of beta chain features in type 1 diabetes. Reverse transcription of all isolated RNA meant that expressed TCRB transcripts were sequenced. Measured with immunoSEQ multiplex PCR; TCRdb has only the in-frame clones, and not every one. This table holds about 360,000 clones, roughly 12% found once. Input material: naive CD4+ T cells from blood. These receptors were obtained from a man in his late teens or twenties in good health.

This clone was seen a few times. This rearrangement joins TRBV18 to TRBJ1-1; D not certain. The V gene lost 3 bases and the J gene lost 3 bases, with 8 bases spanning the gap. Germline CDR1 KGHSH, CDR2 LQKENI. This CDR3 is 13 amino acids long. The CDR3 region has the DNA TGTGCCAGCTCACCGCCGAGCTACACTGAAGCTTTCTTT. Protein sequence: CASSPPSYTEAFF.

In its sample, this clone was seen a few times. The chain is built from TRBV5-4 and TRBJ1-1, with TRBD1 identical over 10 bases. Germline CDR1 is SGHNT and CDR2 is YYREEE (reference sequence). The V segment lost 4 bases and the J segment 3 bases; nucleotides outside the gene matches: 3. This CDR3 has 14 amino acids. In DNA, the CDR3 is TGTGCCAGCAGCGTGACAGGGGGCTACACTGAAGCTTTCTTT. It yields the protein CASSVTGGYTEAFF.

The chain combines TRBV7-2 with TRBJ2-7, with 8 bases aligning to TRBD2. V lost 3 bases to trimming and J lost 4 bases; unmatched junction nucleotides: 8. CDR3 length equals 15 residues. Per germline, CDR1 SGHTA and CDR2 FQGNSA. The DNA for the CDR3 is TGTGCCAGCAGCTTCTTAGCGGGAATGGAATACGAGCAGTACTTC. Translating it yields CASSFLAGMEYEQYF.

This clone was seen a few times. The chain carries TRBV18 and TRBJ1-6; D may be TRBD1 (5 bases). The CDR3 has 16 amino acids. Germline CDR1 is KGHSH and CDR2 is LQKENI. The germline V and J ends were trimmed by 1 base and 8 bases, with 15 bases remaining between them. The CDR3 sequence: CASSPQGTGADSPLHF. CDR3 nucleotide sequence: TGTGCCAGCTCACCACAAGGAACTGGGGCAGATTCACCCCTCCACTTT.

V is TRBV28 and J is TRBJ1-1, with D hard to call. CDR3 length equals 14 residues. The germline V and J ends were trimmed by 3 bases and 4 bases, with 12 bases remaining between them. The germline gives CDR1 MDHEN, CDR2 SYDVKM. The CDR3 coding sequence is TGTGCCAGCAGTTTCGGCGGAAGGAGCACTGAAGCTTTCTTT. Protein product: CASSFGGRSTEAFF.

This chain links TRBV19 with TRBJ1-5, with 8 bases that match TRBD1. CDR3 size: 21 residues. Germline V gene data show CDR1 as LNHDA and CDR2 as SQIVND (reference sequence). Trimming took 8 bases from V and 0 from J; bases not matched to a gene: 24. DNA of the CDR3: TGTGCCAGTTCCGTCTTTCCCTACCAGGGGGCTCTTGGGTCTAGCAATCAGCCCCAGCATTTT. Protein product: CASSVFPYQGALGSSNQPQHF.

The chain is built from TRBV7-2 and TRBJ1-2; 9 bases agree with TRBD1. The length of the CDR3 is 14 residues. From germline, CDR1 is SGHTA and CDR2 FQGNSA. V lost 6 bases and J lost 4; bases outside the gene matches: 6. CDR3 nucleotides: TGTGCCAGCAGTTCTCCGACAGGGGGCTATGGCTACACCTTC. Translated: CASSSPTGGYGYTF.

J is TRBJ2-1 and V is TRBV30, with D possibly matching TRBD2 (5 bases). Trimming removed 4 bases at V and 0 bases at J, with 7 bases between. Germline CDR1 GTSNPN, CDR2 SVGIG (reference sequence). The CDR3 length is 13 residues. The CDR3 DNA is TGTGCCTGGACTGAGGGCTCCTACAATGAGCAGTTCTTC. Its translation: CAWTEGSYNEQFF.

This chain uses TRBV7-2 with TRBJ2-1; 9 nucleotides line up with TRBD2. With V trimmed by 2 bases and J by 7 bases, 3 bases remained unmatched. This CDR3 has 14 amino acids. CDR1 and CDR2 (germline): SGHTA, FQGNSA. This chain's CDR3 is CASSLRRGGNEQFF. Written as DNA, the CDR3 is TGTGCCAGCAGCTTAAGGCGGGGGGGGAATGAGCAGTTCTTC.

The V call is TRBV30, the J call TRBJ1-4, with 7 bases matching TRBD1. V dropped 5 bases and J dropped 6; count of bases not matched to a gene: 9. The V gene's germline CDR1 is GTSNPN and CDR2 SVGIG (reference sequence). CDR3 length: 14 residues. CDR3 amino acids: CAWALRGSDEKLFF. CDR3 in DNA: TGTGCCTGGGCCCTCAGGGGGAGCGATGAAAAACTGTTTTTT.

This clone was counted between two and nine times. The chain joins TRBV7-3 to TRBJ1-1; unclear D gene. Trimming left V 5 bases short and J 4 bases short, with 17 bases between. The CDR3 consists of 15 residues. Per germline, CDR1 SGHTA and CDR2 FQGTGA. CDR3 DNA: TGTGCCAGCAGCCTCCGTCGGGGAGCGGGCACTGAAGCTTTCTTT. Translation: CASSLRRGAGTEAFF.

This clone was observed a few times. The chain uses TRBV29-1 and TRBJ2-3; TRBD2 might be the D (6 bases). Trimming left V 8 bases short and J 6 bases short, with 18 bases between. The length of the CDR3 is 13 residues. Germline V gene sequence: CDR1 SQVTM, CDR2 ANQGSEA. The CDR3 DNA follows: TGCAGCACGGGGGTTTCACAGGCGGATACGCAGTATTTT. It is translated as CSTGVSQADTQYF.

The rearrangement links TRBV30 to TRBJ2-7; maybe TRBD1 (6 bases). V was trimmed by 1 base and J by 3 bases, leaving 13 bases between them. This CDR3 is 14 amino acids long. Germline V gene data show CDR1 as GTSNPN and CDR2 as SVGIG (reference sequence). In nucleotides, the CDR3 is TGTGCCTGGAGTGCTGGACAGCAGGGCTACGAGCAGTACTTC. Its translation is CAWSAGQQGYEQYF.

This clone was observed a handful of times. The CDR3 sequence: CATSPQVSIGELFF. CDR3 nucleotide sequence: TGTGCCACCAGCCCACAGGTTTCGATCGGGGAGCTGTTTTTT. The chain joins TRBV6-1 to TRBJ2-2; D is possibly TRBD1 (5 bases). Germline CDR1 MNHNS, CDR2 SASEGT. Deletions cut 10 bases from V and 7 bases from J, with 19 bases between. The CDR3 sequence is 14 residues long.

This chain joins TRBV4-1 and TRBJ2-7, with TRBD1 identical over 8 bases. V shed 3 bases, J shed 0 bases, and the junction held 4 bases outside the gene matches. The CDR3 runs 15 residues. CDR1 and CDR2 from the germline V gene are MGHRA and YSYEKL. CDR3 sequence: CASSQGQESSYEQYF. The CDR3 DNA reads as TGCGCCAGCAGCCAGGGACAGGAGAGCTCCTACGAGCAGTACTTC.

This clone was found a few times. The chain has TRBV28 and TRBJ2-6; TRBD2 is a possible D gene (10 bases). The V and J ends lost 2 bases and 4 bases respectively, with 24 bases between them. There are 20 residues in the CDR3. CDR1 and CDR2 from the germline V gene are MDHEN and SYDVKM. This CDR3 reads CASSLGTGPAGGPGANVLTF. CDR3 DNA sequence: TGTGCCAGCAGTTTAGGGACAGGGCCAGCGGGGGGGCCAGGGGCCAACGTCCTGACTTTC.

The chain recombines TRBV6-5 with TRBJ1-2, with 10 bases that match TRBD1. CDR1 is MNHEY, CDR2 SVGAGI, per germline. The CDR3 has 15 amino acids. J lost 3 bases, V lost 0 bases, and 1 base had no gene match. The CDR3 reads CASSYSGTGDYGYTF. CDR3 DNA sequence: TGTGCCAGCAGTTACTCGGGGACAGGGGACTATGGCTACACCTTC.

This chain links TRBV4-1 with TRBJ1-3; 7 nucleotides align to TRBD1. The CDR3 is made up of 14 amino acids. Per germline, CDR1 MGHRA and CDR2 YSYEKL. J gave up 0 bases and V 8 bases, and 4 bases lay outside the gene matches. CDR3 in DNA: TGCGCCAGCCGACAGGGAAACTCTGGAAACACCATATATTTT. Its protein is CASRQGNSGNTIYF.

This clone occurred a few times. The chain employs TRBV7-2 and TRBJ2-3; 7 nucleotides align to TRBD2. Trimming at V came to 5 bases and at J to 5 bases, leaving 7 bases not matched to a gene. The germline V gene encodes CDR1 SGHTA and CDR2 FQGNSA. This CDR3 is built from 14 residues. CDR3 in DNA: TGTGCCAGCAGCCCCAGAACGGGGGGAGATACGCAGTATTTT. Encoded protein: CASSPRTGGDTQYF.

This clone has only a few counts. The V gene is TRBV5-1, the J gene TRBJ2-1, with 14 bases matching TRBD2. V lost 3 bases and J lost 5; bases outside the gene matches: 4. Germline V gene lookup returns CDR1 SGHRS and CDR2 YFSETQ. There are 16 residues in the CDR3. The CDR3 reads CASSSSGLAGDNEQFF. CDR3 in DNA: TGCGCCAGCAGCTCATCGGGACTAGCGGGGGACAATGAGCAGTTCTTC.

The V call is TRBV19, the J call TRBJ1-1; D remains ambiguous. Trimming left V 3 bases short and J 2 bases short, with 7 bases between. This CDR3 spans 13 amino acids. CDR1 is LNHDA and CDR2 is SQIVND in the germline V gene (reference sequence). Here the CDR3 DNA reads TGTGCCAGTAGTATCAATCCAAACACTGAAGCTTTCTTT. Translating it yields CASSINPNTEAFF.

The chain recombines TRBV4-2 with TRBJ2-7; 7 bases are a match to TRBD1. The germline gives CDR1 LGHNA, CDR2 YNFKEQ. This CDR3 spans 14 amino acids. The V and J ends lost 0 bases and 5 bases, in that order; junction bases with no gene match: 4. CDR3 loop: CASSQEDRPHEQYF. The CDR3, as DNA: TGTGCCAGCAGCCAAGAGGACAGGCCCCACGAGCAGTACTTC.